A single sample is the source of the 2 T cell receptor beta chains below, sequenced in a study of cytotoxic CD8 clonotypes in ibrutinib-treated CLL. Measured with immunoSEQ multiplex PCR; TCRdb has only the in-frame clones, and not every one. Found here are about 200,000 clones, 60% to 80% of them singletons; the top ten hold roughly 6.4%. The starting material was PBMCs, obtained after 12 months of ibrutinib treatment. These receptors originate from a human donor with chronic lymphocytic leukemia.

The chain couples TRBV11-2 to TRBJ2-7, with D perhaps matching TRBD1 (6 bases). This CDR3 contains 14 residues. CDR1 and CDR2 (germline): SGHAT, FQNNGV. Trimming took off 5 bases at V and 0 bases at J, with 11 bases between the two ends. CDR3 amino acids: CASSLTGPSYEQYF. CDR3 DNA: TGTGCCAGCAGCCTCACAGGGCCCTCCTACGAGCAGTACTTC.

V and J are TRBV7-8 and TRBJ1-1; D is unresolved. The germline V gene encodes CDR1 SGHVS and CDR2 FQNEAQ. V lost 6 bases and J 5 bases, leaving 16 bases between the germline ends. There are 14 residues in the CDR3. The CDR3 protein is CASSSPGKKTEAFF. As DNA, the CDR3 is TGTGCCAGCAGTTCTCCCGGGAAGAAAACTGAAGCTTTCTTT. Full variable domain (missing parts from reference TRBV7-8 and TRBJ1-1): GAGVSQSPRYKVAKRGQDVALRCDPISGHVSLFWYQQALGQGPEFLTYFQNEAQLDKSGLPSDRFFAERPEGSVSTLKIQRTQQEDSAVYLCASSSPGKKTEAFFGQGTRLTVV.